This T cell receptor (beta chain) was obtained from a study of cytomegalovirus exposure and HLA in healthy donors (TCRdb year 2017). General notes on the study: In an earlier analysis of under 750 of the donors, approximately 300 Gb of sequence data and just under 120 million unique TCR beta sequences from about 190 million T cells were reported. The study was designed to test whether signatures of past pathogen exposure could be identified by cataloging public T cell receptors. A later analysis re-analyzed previously published TCR beta repertoires from approximately 700 donors and added high-resolution HLA genotyping to study TCR occurrence patterns. Typing coverage varied by locus: roughly 620-630 donors for A, B, C, DRB1 and DQB1; more than 500 for DQA1; about 600 for DPA1; about 450 for DPB1. Alongside the repertoire data, information on donor age, sex, ethnicity and CMV serostatus was compiled. Roughly 5 DR-DQ haplotypes were handled as single units for association and clustering because linkage in the cohort was strong. Rather than using new phenotypic data, the later analysis identified candidate immune exposures from TCR beta sequences and from how often those sequences occurred across donors. Using immunosequencing, the study profiled T cell repertoires from 500 to 800 subjects and related those repertoires to cytomegalovirus serostatus. In an earlier analysis of a few hundred of the donors, high-throughput TCR beta sequencing was used to judge whether each TCR beta V gene segment behaved as functional or pseudogenic. HLA typing included class I and class II loci at four-digit resolution. A separate validation cohort of about 110 different subjects was used in addition to the roughly 720-subject first cohort. On average, 235,054 unique TCR beta nucleotide sequences were sequenced per donor among a few hundred genotyped donors of the cohort, with about 17% of those sequences being non-productive. Every discovery cohort repertoire had been produced on one sequencing platform. To predict cytomegalovirus infection status, the study combined high-throughput TCR immunosequencing, statistical association of individual TCRs with disease status, and machine learning. A later genetic analysis took genome-wide SNP genotypes for about three fifths of the roughly 670 donors and used that subset as a discovery cohort. An early release that covered some 630 HLA-typed donors contained about 300 gigabases of sequencing data and about 93 million unique TCR sequences. Of the approximately 400 genotyped donors, 65% to 90% fell in the genetic ancestry cluster associated with self-reported Caucasian donors. Broader findings and caveats from the paper: According to a later analysis, TCR association rates differed among HLA loci, with DRB1 alleles showing the most associated TCRs and HLA-C alleles showing the fewest. Some IMGT-functional V segments, including TRBV6-2 and TRBV6-3, could not be distinguished by the 87-base-pair reads and were therefore excluded. Roughly uniform sequencing depth across donors was assumed in presence/absence analyses, although this assumption may not hold. When HLA alleles, especially DR and DQ, strongly co-occurred, attributing TCR associations to individual alleles was difficult. A later analysis reported that several top co-occurrence clusters appeared linked to parvovirus B19, influenza, CMV and Epstein-Barr virus. Because counts were too low, approximately 15 rarely observed V segments, including chromosome 9 orphons, were excluded from the earlier analysis of 587 of the donors. Linkage disequilibrium might explain the correlated functional status among segregating V segments, but an unknown experimental factor could not be excluded. In a later analysis, HLA-associated TCR beta chains were found to be more clonally expanded and to have lower generation probabilities than equally common non-associated chains. It was suggested by the authors that the approach could potentially be generalized to other disease states and immunological phenotypes. In the study, some 160 TCR beta chains were listed as associated with cytomegalovirus. In a later genetic analysis, a missense DCLRE1C variant was associated with V-gene and J-gene trimming of TCR beta chains, and the association was replicated in an independent cohort. This cohort had only TCR beta chains sequenced, and the lack of alpha or paired-chain data limited which features could be detected. A later analysis found that most CMV-associated TCR beta chains appeared HLA-restricted, with HLA associations seemingly driven largely by CMV exposure. A further reported finding was that TCR beta sequences accurately predicted the HLA-A and HLA-B alleles for most subjects in the first cohort. In vitro tests confirmed that three of the cytomegalovirus-associated TCR beta chains recognize cytomegalovirus antigens. Because HLA typing was unavailable for some donors at each locus, only the typed subset was used in association tests. For the cohort, immune exposure information was limited to CMV serostatus. Compared with the approximately 670-donor mean, donors in an Asian-associated ancestry cluster had fewer N-insertions in productive TCRs, according to a later genetic analysis. Most TCR sequences were observed very rarely across donors, whereas some public TCRs were present in many individuals. The sequencing pipeline was judged likely to have produced a cluster of highly shared sequence variants as a technical artifact. In both the original and validation cohorts, the classifier was reported to diagnose cytomegalovirus status with high specificity and sensitivity. A later analysis associated roughly 17,000 TCR beta sequences with specific HLA alleles at a false discovery rate of 0.05. In an earlier analysis of approximately 590 of the donors, most TCR beta V segments were observed in productive rearrangements about 87% or about 30% of the time, broadly matching IMGT annotations.

There are a few counts of this clone. What this receptor recognizes is not known. Base-call qualities are not available, and no considerably larger clone is one nucleotide away. The cohort consisted of hundreds of healthy bone marrow donors. Cohort members were all nominally healthy when sampled, although unrecorded immune exposures were likely present. The donor was CMV seronegative and belonged to the group of more than 300 seronegative cohort members. A peripheral blood sample was collected from each donor, and TCR beta sequencing was performed on peripheral blood mononuclear cells. Genomic DNA was extracted from the blood cell samples with the Qiagen DNeasy Blood Extraction Kit. The library was obtained by the immunoSEQ multiplex PCR assay. A mixture of 60 forward primers for TCR Vbeta segments and 13 reverse primers for TCR Jbeta segments was used in the multiplex PCR. The CDR3 region of rearranged TCR beta genes was amplified from genomic DNA by a multiplex PCR assay. Amplified TCR beta libraries were sequenced as 87-base-pair reads on the Illumina HiSeq System. As for the original processing: In a later analysis, 80 million or so unique TCR beta chains were counted across the approximately 670 repertoires, and about 9.9 million of these chains were shared by at least two donors. To remove PCR and sequencing errors, raw reads were error-corrected and collapsed into unique sequences using a nearest-neighbor algorithm that merged closely related sequences. V, D and J gene segments were assigned by aligning CDR3 sequences to IMGT reference sequences. For a sequence to be retained, at least a six-nucleotide match to both a V gene segment and a J gene segment was required. Rearrangements were classified as productive when the CDR3 lacked stop codons and remained in frame with V and J, and all other rearrangements were classified as non-productive. CDR3 was defined according to IMGT convention as the region running from the second conserved V-encoded cysteine to the conserved J-encoded phenylalanine. Sequences without an unambiguous match to a single V gene segment were excluded from the earlier analysis of 450 to 650 of the donors. In an earlier analysis of 587 of the donors, V segments were called functional above 56.7% productive rearrangements and were called segregating when the between-donor standard deviation exceeded 5%. A statistical classification framework was built to diagnose cytomegalovirus status from the catalog of TCR beta chain sequences. In a later analysis, TCR nucleotide sequences were compared against IMGT/GENE-DB human TR gene sequences so that V and J genes could be assigned. The TCRdist pipeline was used in a later analysis to assign CDR3 sequences and most-parsimonious VDJ recombination scenarios. In a later analysis, every TCR beta chain was defined by the combination of its CDR3 amino acid sequence and its V-gene family, and reads without a unique V-gene family were dropped. As a way to deal with suspected cross-contamination and a sequencing artifact, a later analysis dropped hundreds of nucleotide sequences that were highly shared and had low generation probability. In a later analysis, a clonal expansion index for each public chain was calculated from normalized within-repertoire ranks of inferred template counts. A later analysis computed generation probabilities with a VDJ recombination model fitted to out-of-frame rearrangements, and checked the results against IGoR. In a later analysis, TCR-TCR, TCR-HLA and TCR-CMV co-occurrence was scored with hypergeometric tests, and a repertoire-size bias correction was applied to TCR pairs. A later analysis estimated false discovery rates by permuting HLA or CMV assignments 20 times. A later analysis grouped co-occurring TCRs with DBSCAN, adding TCRdist sequence similarity when clustering within HLA-allele-positive subsets. Repertoires with fewer than 30,000 or more than 120,000 public chains were left out of co-occurrence clustering, as were five repertoires with anomalous nucleotide sharing. Sourced from immuneACCESS, this table was stored by TCRdb with only in-frame sequences that have V and J called. A share of the clones is absent; for the studies checked, an unresolved V gene accounts for under half, and the remainder has no known explanation. D and trimming were read from the DNA, whereas the V and J calls and clone size are those reported in that table. The sample table holds approximately 150,000 clones, of which around 80% were seen once. The ten largest account for around 3% of the sample.

The CDR3 holds 14 amino acids from the cysteine to the phenylalanine. The CDR3 DNA has 42 bases and is translated from base 1. Germline trimming amounts to 8 bases on V and 4 bases on J, with 8 as the count of junction bases outside the gene matches. In the germline V gene, CDR1 corresponds to MNHNS and CDR2 to SASEGT. This clonotype was obtained from a female donor in good health and CMV-seronegative. The material sequenced was PBMCs. The receptor chain draws on TRBV6-1 and TRBJ1-2; TRBD1 fits 9 bases in the junction. This receptor carries the CDR3 CASSGTGFLYGYTF. Here is the DNA: TGTGCCAGCTCCGGGACAGGGTTCCTCTATGGCTACACCTTC.